The present T cell receptor (beta chain) was sequenced within a study of blood T cell repertoires in COVID-19. Trimming took 5 bases from V and 3 from J; bases not matched to a gene: 13. Per germline, CDR1 LNHDA and CDR2 SQIVND (reference sequence). This CDR3 comprises 18 residues. The assay was immunoSEQ multiplex PCR, and TCRdb's table has in-frame clones only and misses some. Of 150,000 to 180,000 clones in the sample, more than 80% are singletons; the top ten hold less than 0.6%. V is TRBV19 and J is TRBJ2-5; 12 positions agree with TRBD2. The receptor's source is a man aged 50-59 years with acute or convalescent COVID-19. Source material: peripheral blood. CDR3 protein: CASSPRSGLAGIKETQYF. CDR3 DNA: TGTGCCAGTAGTCCCCGATCCGGACTAGCGGGGATTAAAGAGACCCAGTACTTC.